These 4 T cell receptor beta chains were sequenced from one sample in a study of breast tumors, draining lymph nodes, adjacent tissues. Samples came from axillary lymph nodes draining the breast cancer. TCRdb used MiXCR to reprocess the multiplex PCR reads, holding one entry per CDR3 protein. This table holds more than 100,000 distinct CDR3 sequences, 20% to 25% found once. The sample comprised axillary lymph node tissue. Receptor source: a female donor with breast cancer. Some clones in this sample may be carry-over from other donors' samples.

This clonotype was recorded many times. As DNA, the CDR3 is TGCAGTGCTAGTAGGTTCAATGAGCAGTTCTTC. Translation gives CSASRFNEQFF. The chain has TRBV20-1 and TRBJ2-1; D not resolved. In germline, CDR1 is DFQATT, CDR2 SNEGSKA (reference sequence). Trimming pared 3 bases from V and 6 bases from J, leaving 6 bases between. CDR3 length: 11 residues.

The chain couples TRBV5-1 to TRBJ2-4, with 9 bases that match TRBD2. The germline CDR1 and CDR2 sequences are SGHRS and YFSETQ. Trimming at V came to 2 bases and at J to 0 bases, leaving 12 bases not matched to a gene. This CDR3 is built from 19 residues. The CDR3, as DNA: TGCGCCAGCAGCTTAACCGGGACTAGCAGTCTTCTAGCCAAAAACATTCAGTACTTC. Its protein is CASSLTGTSSLLAKNIQYF.

To note about this clonotype: One end of the junction does not line up with germline, which may come from a read error. The V gene is TRBV6-5, the J gene TRBJ1-6; no reliable D call. Germline V gene sequence: CDR1 MNHEY, CDR2 SVGAGI. This CDR3 is 17 amino acids long. The CDR3 sequence: CAGSNSTGSSYNSPLHF. The CDR3 nucleotides are TGTGCCGGCAGTAACTCCACTGGGAGCTCCTATAATTCACCCCTCCACTTT.

A note on this clonotype: A read error is possible here, since a much larger clone lies one base away. V and J are TRBV12-3 or TRBV12-4 and TRBJ2-7; the match to TRBD2 covers 7 bases. The CDR3 has 12 amino acids. DNA of the CDR3: TGTGCCGGCAGTTTTGCGGGAGTTAAGCAGTACTTC. Its translation: CAGSFAGVKQYF.